This T cell receptor beta chain was recorded in a study of blood T cell repertoires in COVID-19. On the study more broadly: Acute and convalescent COVID-19 samples came from the United States, Italy and Spain. PBMCs, B-cell-depleted T cells, or T cells provided the cDNA or gDNA that made up the material.

Under the authors' procedure: Amplification of reference gene primers provided the estimated nucleated cell counts. Some clones are missing from TCRdb's copy, which holds only in-frame ones; the method was immunoSEQ multiplex PCR. Clone size and V and J calls were adopted from that table, with D and trimming inferred from the DNA. Of some 47,000 clones in the sample, about 82% were seen once. The sequenced material came from peripheral blood. This TCR was recovered from a woman aged 55 to 70 with acute or convalescent COVID-19.

The CDR3, as DNA: TGTGCCAGCAGTCCTCAGTATCGGGGTACTGAAGCTTTCTTT. This gives the protein CASSPQYRGTEAFF. This chain joins TRBV27 and TRBJ1-1; D remains unclear. This CDR3 has 14 residues. V shed 5 bases and J shed 5 bases, with 15 bases lying between them. Germline lookup yields CDR1 MNHEY and CDR2 SMNVEV (reference sequence).